One sample yielded the 24 T cell receptor beta chains listed below, sequenced in a study of immune characterization of retroperitoneal liposarcoma. TCRdb redid the calling of the PCR reads with MiXCR, one entry per CDR3 protein. The sample includes about 10,000 distinct CDR3 sequences, about 29% of them seen just once. Sequencing input: tumor tissue. These receptors all stem from a male donor with retroperitoneal liposarcoma.

V gene TRBV10-2 combines with J gene TRBJ2-1; 8 bases align to TRBD1. Germline lookup yields CDR1 WSHSY and CDR2 SAAADI. The trim removed 7 bases at V and 6 bases at J, leaving 2 bases unmatched. This CDR3 region has 12 residues. The CDR3: CASMTGANEQFF. CDR3 nucleotides: TGCGCCAGCATGACAGGGGCCAATGAGCAGTTCTTC.

This clonotype was observed a handful of times. This chain connects TRBV14 to TRBJ2-5, with TRBD1 matching 8 bases. The V gene's germline CDR1 is SGHDN and CDR2 FVKESK. The CDR3 is 16 amino acids. V trimming: 4 bases; J trimming: 11 bases; junction bases outside the gene matches: 18. CDR3 loop: CASSPFLGQENNEQYF. CDR3 in DNA: TGTGCCAGCAGCCCCTTTTTGGGACAGGAGAACAATGAGCAGTACTTC.

This clonotype was counted between two and nine times. The rearrangement links TRBV7-9 to TRBJ2-5; the D is unclear. Germline-derived CDR1 and CDR2 are SEHNR and FQNEAQ (reference sequence). This CDR3 has 15 residues. Deletions cut 5 bases from V and 11 bases from J, with 24 bases between. The CDR3 DNA is TGTGCCAGCAGCCCCCCCGGGTCCTCATCCAATGAGCAGTACTTC. Encoded protein: CASSPPGSSSNEQYF.

This clonotype counts as medium-sized. This chain uses TRBV6-1 with TRBJ2-1; a weak D match, TRBD1 (5 bases). This CDR3 comprises 15 residues. V was trimmed by 4 bases and J by 10 bases, leaving 20 bases between them. The germline V gene has CDR1 MNHNS and CDR2 SASEGT. In DNA form, the CDR3 reads TGTGCCAGCAGTGCCTTAGAAGGGGTCCCCTACGAGCAGTTCTTC. Protein product: CASSALEGVPYEQFF.

This clonotype has more than one count but fewer than ten. The J gene is TRBJ2-1, the V gene TRBV7-3; TRBD2 matches at 9 bases. Looked up from germline, CDR1 is SGHTA and CDR2 is FQGTGA. V shed 5 bases and J 3 bases; nucleotides not matched to a gene: 8. The CDR3 contains 16 residues. CDR3 nucleotides: TGTGCCAGCAGCGTCCTCAGCGGGGGGCACTACAATGAGCAGTTCTTC. This encodes CASSVLSGGHYNEQFF.

V is TRBV27 and J is TRBJ2-1; D gene ambiguous. V lost 3 bases and J lost 0, with 9 bases in between. Germline lookup yields CDR1 MNHEY and CDR2 SMNVEV (reference sequence). The CDR3 length is 15 residues. In DNA, the CDR3 is TGTGCCAGCAGTTTCCTACAGAGCTCCTACAATGAGCAGTTCTTC. Its translation: CASSFLQSSYNEQFF.

The chain recombines TRBV24-1 with TRBJ2-3, with D tentatively TRBD1 (5 bases). CDR3 length: 15 amino acids. Germline V gene lookup returns CDR1 KGHDR and CDR2 SFDVKD. Deletions cut 0 bases from V and 2 bases from J, with 8 bases between. CDR3 bases: TGTGCCACCAGTGATTTGGCACAGGACACAGATACGCAGTATTTT. It codes for CATSDLAQDTDTQYF.

Notes on this clonotype: A much more abundant neighbour one base away suggests this may be a read error. This chain connects TRBV7-8 to TRBJ1-1; no firm D call. The CDR3 has 14 amino acids. CDR1 and CDR2 (germline): SGHVS, FQNEAQ. The CDR3 is CANSPEAVNTEAFF. In DNA form, the CDR3 reads TGTGCCAACAGCCCAGAGGCCGTGAACACTGAAGCTTTCTTT.

The chain carries TRBV6-1 and TRBJ2-1, with D maybe TRBD2 (6 bases). The J call may be mistaken, given a closer DNA end match to TRBJ2-7. Germline values: CDR1 MNHNS, CDR2 SASEGT. This CDR3 is 14 amino acids long. The CDR3 loop reads CASWRGRTNYEQYF. CDR3 nucleotide sequence: TGTGCCAGTTGGAGGGGAAGGACTAATTACGAGCAGTACTTC.

This clonotype came up many times. CDR3 sequence reads: CASSLDRRIPDEQYF. CDR3 coding DNA: TGTGCCAGCAGCTTAGATCGGCGGATCCCGGACGAGCAGTACTTC. The gene calls are TRBV7-2 and TRBJ2-1; D call uncertain. The DNA matches TRBJ2-7 better at its end, which makes the J call doubtful. Per the germline V gene, CDR1 is SGHTA and CDR2 is FQGNSA. The CDR3 extends over 15 amino acids.

In its sample, this clonotype was seen a few times. Sequence at one end of the junction differs from germline and may be a read error. The J gene is TRBJ2-3, the V gene TRBV7-4, with D perhaps matching TRBD2 (6 bases). Germline CDR1 SGHVT, CDR2 SQSDAQ. CDR3 length: 15 residues. As DNA, the CDR3 is TGTGCCAGCATCGAAACCGGGACGGGACTCTACGAGCAGTACTTT. Amino acid sequence: CASIETGTGLYEQYF.

In this sample, this clonotype turned up many times. The chain is built from TRBV25-1 and TRBJ2-5; 7 bases map to TRBD2. Per the germline V gene, CDR1 is MGHDK and CDR2 is SYGVNS. The V and J ends lost 5 bases and 5 bases, in that order; junction bases with no gene match: 5. CDR3 length equals 13 residues. CDR3 DNA: TGTGCCAGCAGTTTGGGAGGGTTGGAGACCCAGTACTTC. It is translated as CASSLGGLETQYF.

On this clonotype: The junction departs from germline at one end; a sequencing error may be responsible. The genes are TRBV7-6 and TRBJ2-4, with TRBD1 identical over 7 bases. CDR3 length: 13 residues. Germline V gene data show CDR1 as SGHVS and CDR2 as FNYEAQ. CDR3 residues: CASSFDREAPYYF. DNA for the CDR3: TGTGCTAGCAGCTTTGACAGGGAAGCTCCCTATTACTTC. Full variable domain (missing parts from reference TRBV7-6 and TRBJ2-4): GAGVSQSPRYKVTKRGQDVALRCDPISGHVSLYWYRQALGQGPEFLTYFNYEAQQDKSGLPNDRFSAERPEGSISTLTIQRTEQRDSAMYRCASSFDREAPYYFGAGTRLSVL.

Relative to its sample, this clonotype is medium-sized. This chain connects TRBV6-1 to TRBJ2-1; the match to TRBD1 covers 10 bases. With V trimmed by 6 bases and J by 10 bases, 6 bases remained unmatched. The germline V gene encodes CDR1 MNHNS and CDR2 SASEGT. CDR3 length: 13 residues. CDR3 loop: CASRGQGSYEQFF. The CDR3 DNA follows: TGTGCCAGCAGGGGACAGGGGAGTTACGAGCAGTTCTTC.

The genes are TRBV12-3 or TRBV12-4 and TRBJ2-5, with D unresolved. The J call is doubtful: the DNA matches TRBJ2-7 better. This CDR3 is 13 amino acids long. The CDR3 is CASSLLGSYEQYF. The CDR3 DNA sequence: TGTGCCAGCAGTTTACTGGGCAGCTACGAGCAGTACTTC.

The V gene is TRBV27, the J gene TRBJ2-1; 8 bases fit TRBD2. Looked up from germline, CDR1 is MNHEY and CDR2 is SMNVEV (reference sequence). This CDR3 region has 16 residues. With V trimmed by 2 bases and J by 4 bases, 7 bases remained unmatched. This CDR3 reads CASSLVRASGYNEQFF. In DNA, the CDR3 is TGTGCCAGCAGTTTAGTGCGGGCTAGCGGGTACAATGAGCAGTTCTTC.

The chain uses TRBV6-2 or TRBV6-3 and TRBJ1-2; 8 bases are shared with TRBD1. This CDR3 has 16 amino acids. Looked up from germline, CDR1 is MNHEY and CDR2 is SVGEGT. Trimming cost V 5 bases and J 4 bases; bases outside gene matches: 12. The CDR3 nucleotides are TGTGCCAGCAGTGAATATGAGGGACAGGACCTCTATGGCTACACCTTC. This sequence encodes CASSEYEGQDLYGYTF.

This clonotype was seen only a few times. The chain employs TRBV7-6 and TRBJ1-1, with 10 nucleotides matching TRBD1. V lost 3 bases, J lost 3 bases, and 4 bases stayed unmatched. The length of the CDR3 is 15 residues. Germline CDR1 reads SGHVS; CDR2 reads FNYEAQ. The CDR3 DNA follows: TGTGCCAGCAGCTTGGACAGGGGGAGGCACACTGAAGCTTTCTTT. Translated, it gives CASSLDRGRHTEAFF.

In its sample, this clonotype was seen a few times. The chain carries TRBV12-3 or TRBV12-4 and TRBJ2-3; D may be TRBD2 (6 bases). The CDR3 totals 17 residues. Between the trimmed V and J ends, which lost 6 bases and 1 base, there was a span of 20 bases. The CDR3 DNA reads as TGTGCCAGCAGCAACCTCGTCGCGGGAAGGGGCACAGATACGCAGTATTTT. Translating it yields CASSNLVAGRGTDTQYF.

This rearrangement joins TRBV6-4 to TRBJ2-6; D perhaps matches TRBD1 (5 bases). This CDR3 spans 14 amino acids. Trimming removed 6 bases at V and 3 bases at J, with 9 bases between. Germline CDR1 MRHNA, CDR2 SNTAGT. CDR3 protein: CASSNRFGANVLTF. The CDR3 coding sequence is TGTGCCAGCAGCAACAGGTTTGGGGCCAACGTCCTGACTTTC.

The table lists this clonotype with a few counts. The chain is built from TRBV6-5 and TRBJ1-1, with a possible D match to TRBD1 (5 bases). CDR1 and CDR2 from the germline V gene are MNHEY and SVGAGI. The CDR3 is 11 residues long. V was clipped by 7 bases and J by 7 bases, with 10 bases between them. The CDR3 protein is CASKTAIEAFF. In DNA form, the CDR3 reads TGTGCCAGCAAGACAGCCATTGAAGCTTTCTTT.

Within the sample, this clonotype is medium-sized. The V call is TRBV6-1, the J call TRBJ2-5; either TRBD1 or TRBD2 may supply D (6 bases each). Germline CDR1 reads MNHNS; CDR2 reads SASEGT. V was trimmed by 6 bases and J by 5 bases, leaving 13 bases between them. This CDR3 has 13 amino acids. CDR3 protein: CASSPRGGETQYF. CDR3 nucleotide sequence: TGTGCCAGCAGCCCCCGAGGGGGGGAGACCCAGTACTTC.

V and J are TRBV27 and TRBJ2-5; perhaps TRBD2 as D (6 bases). The end of the DNA is better explained by TRBJ2-7, so the J call may be wrong. The CDR3 totals 15 residues. From germline, CDR1 is MNHEY and CDR2 SMNVEV (reference sequence). For the CDR3, the DNA is TGTGCCAGCAGTGTACGGGGGAAGGGCGCCGACGAGCAGTACTTC. This sequence encodes CASSVRGKGADEQYF.

This clonotype was seen many times. The CDR3 DNA follows: TGTGCCAGCAAGGAGACAGGGACGTACGAGCAGTACTTC. It is translated as CASKETGTYEQYF. V gene TRBV6-1 combines with J gene TRBJ2-3; the match to TRBD1 covers 7 bases. The J call may be wrong; the DNA end is better matched by TRBJ2-7. The germline CDR1 and CDR2 sequences are MNHNS and SASEGT. The CDR3 totals 13 residues.